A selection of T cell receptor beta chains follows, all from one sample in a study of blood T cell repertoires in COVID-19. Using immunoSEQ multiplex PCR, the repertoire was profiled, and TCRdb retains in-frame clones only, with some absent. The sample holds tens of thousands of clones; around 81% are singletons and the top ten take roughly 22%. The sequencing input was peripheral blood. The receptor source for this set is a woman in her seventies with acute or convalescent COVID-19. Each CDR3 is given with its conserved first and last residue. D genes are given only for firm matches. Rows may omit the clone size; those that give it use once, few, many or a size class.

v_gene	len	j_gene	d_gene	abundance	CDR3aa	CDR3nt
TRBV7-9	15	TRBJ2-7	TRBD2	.	CASSGISGSRYEQYF	TGTGCCAGCAGCGGCATCAGCGGGAGTAGGTACGAGCAGTACTTC
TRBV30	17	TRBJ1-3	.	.	CAWSFRSRVLSGNTIYF	TGTGCCTGGAGTTTCCGCTCGCGGGTTCTCTCTGGAAACACCATATATTTT
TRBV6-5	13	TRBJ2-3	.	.	CASSLQGADTQYF	TGTGCCAGCTCTTTACAGGGTGCAGATACGCAGTATTTT
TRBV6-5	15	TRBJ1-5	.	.	CASNPDSLGNQPQHF	TGTGCCAGCAACCCGGACAGCCTAGGCAATCAGCCCCAGCATTTT
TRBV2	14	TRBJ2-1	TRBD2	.	CASTRTSGSGEQFF	TGTGCCAGCACCAGGACTAGCGGGAGTGGTGAGCAGTTCTTC
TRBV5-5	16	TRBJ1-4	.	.	CASSLGTVVSNEKLFF	TGTGCCAGCAGCTTGGGCACAGTTGTATCTAATGAAAAACTGTTTTTT
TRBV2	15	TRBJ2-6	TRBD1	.	CASRGGQGRANVLTF	TGTGCCAGCAGGGGCGGACAGGGGAGGGCCAACGTCCTGACTTTC
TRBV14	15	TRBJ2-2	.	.	CASSQGSSRTGELFF	TGTGCCAGCAGCCAAGGCAGTAGCCGTACCGGGGAGCTGTTTTTT
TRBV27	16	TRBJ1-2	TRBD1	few	CASSLFVPGQGSGYTF	TGTGCCAGCAGTTTATTCGTCCCGGGACAGGGCAGCGGCTACACCTTC
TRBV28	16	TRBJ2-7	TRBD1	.	CASSSPGTGERDEQYF	TGTGCCAGCAGTTCACCCGGGACAGGGGAACGCGACGAGCAGTACTTC
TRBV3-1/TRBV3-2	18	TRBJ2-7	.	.	CASSQDKVSRRERNEQYF	TGTGCCAGCAGCCAAGATAAAGTCTCGCGGCGGGAACGCAACGAGCAGTACTTC
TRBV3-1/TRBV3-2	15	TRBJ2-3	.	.	CASSQLFGSADTQYF	TGTGCCAGCAGCCAACTTTTCGGGAGTGCAGATACGCAGTATTTT
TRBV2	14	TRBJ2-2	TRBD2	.	CASRRREGPGELFF	TGTGCCAGCAGAAGGCGGGAGGGACCCGGGGAGCTGTTTTTT
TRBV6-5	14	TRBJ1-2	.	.	CASSRTGLNYGYTF	TGTGCCAGCAGCCGGACGGGACTTAACTATGGCTACACCTTC
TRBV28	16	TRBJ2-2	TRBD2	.	CASSDPWTSGTGELFF	TGTGCCAGCAGTGACCCCTGGACTAGCGGGACCGGGGAGCTGTTTTTT
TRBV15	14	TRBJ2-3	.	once	CAIGLGEHPDTQYF	TGTGCCATCGGCCTCGGGGAGCATCCAGATACGCAGTATTTT
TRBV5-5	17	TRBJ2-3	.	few	CASSFEPGSPSTDTQYF	TGTGCCAGCAGCTTCGAACCCGGGTCGCCGAGCACAGATACGCAGTATTTT
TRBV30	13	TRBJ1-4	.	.	CAWSGGSGEKLFF	TGTGCCTGGAGCGGAGGGAGTGGGGAAAAACTGTTTTTT
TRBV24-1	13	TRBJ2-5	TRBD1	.	CATSEGQSETQYF	TGTGCCACCAGTGAGGGACAGAGCGAGACCCAGTACTTC
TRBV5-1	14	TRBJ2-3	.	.	CASRRGGDTDTQYF	TGCGCCAGCAGGAGGGGGGGCGACACAGATACGCAGTATTTT
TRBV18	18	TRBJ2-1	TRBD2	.	CASSDPGLARDRYNEQFF	TGTGCCAGCTCCGATCCGGGACTAGCGCGCGACAGATACAATGAGCAGTTCTTC
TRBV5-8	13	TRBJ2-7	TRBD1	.	CASSGQGRGEQYF	TGTGCCAGCAGCGGACAGGGTCGGGGCGAGCAGTACTTC
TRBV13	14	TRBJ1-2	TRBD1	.	CASSGTGGIYGYTF	TGTGCCAGCAGTGGGACAGGGGGGATCTATGGCTACACCTTC
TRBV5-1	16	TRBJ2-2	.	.	CASSPASLIYTGELFF	TGCGCCAGCAGCCCCGCGAGCCTTATTTACACCGGGGAGCTGTTTTTT
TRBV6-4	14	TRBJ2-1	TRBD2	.	CASSVGTSGSEQFF	TGTGCCAGCAGTGTGGGGACTAGCGGGTCCGAGCAGTTCTTC
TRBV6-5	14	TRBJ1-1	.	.	CASKLGVLNTEAFF	TGTGCCAGCAAACTGGGAGTGCTGAACACTGAAGCTTTCTTT
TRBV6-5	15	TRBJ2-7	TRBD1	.	CASINKGQVGYEQYF	TGTGCCAGCATAAACAAGGGACAGGTAGGGTACGAGCAGTACTTC